A selection of T cell receptor beta chains follows, all from one sample in a study of blood T cell repertoires in COVID-19. The table came from immunoSEQ multiplex PCR; TCRdb's copy has only in-frame clones and leaves some out. Among a few hundred thousand clones listed, around 83% were seen once. Sequencing input: peripheral blood. The receptor source for this set is a man aged 45-65 years with active or convalescent COVID-19. CDR3s include the opening cysteine and the closing phenylalanine or tryptophan. Expanded clones are given a class, and other clones once, few, many or no size at all.

V gene,clone size,CDR3 protein
TRBV20-1,-,CSASRERIPETQYF
TRBV14,few,CASSQDYAAAGLAGSTDTQYF
TRBV19,-,CASSTEVLGSYTF
TRBV19,-,CASSIVGSNSPLHF
TRBV24-1,-,CATSDPGEGREKLFF
TRBV14,-,CASSQGNRGELFF
TRBV11-1,-,CASSSDRAAKLFF
TRBV5-6,-,CASSVQGVGEKLFF
TRBV5-1,-,CASSSSRSNTIYF
TRBV27,-,CASRPTGDTQYF
TRBV30,-,CAWRGSNYGYTF
TRBV3-1/TRBV3-2,-,CASMGLADEQFF
TRBV9,-,CASSVAQGRAYEQYF
TRBV30,-,CAWSVQGGHEQYF
TRBV4-1,-,CASSQGVWRENGKNEQFF
TRBV6-5,-,CASSPTGGGYTF
TRBV5-4,-,CASSLAWRGSSYEQYF
TRBV3-1/TRBV3-2,-,CASSLGTPAGDTQYF
TRBV6-2/TRBV6-3,-,CASSQPGQGLPNQPQHF
TRBV2,-,CASSRTSGGAWTDTQYF
TRBV9,-,CASSLFTGGRGGYTF
TRBV28,-,CASSSGGVGTEAFF
TRBV5-1,-,CASSWQDTNTEAFF
TRBV6-7,-,CASRDGLAGGPSTDTQYF
TRBV3-1/TRBV3-2,few,CASSRQGGWYGYTF
TRBV6-2/TRBV6-3,-,CASSYVAGRQPQHF
TRBV19,-,CASSPRTGGPTYEQYF
TRBV28,-,CASSPVGTSGIVPYF
TRBV15,-,CATSIGGTGGDEQFF
TRBV27,-,CASSLFVGDSYSHEQYF
TRBV18,-,CASSEQGDSPLHF
TRBV5-1,-,CASSPGTRQETQYF
TRBV6-5,-,CASSNPRDTYEQYF
TRBV7-2,few,CASSLEHQGANSPLHF
TRBV7-2,few,CASSQGPGHSYEQYF
TRBV13,-,CASSLRASGSEDTQYF
TRBV30,few,CAWSGGEQFF
TRBV28,-,CASSPAGTAYSNQPQHF
TRBV27,-,CASSLLITTRHDTQYF
TRBV19,few,CASSIGQGSNYGYTF
TRBV30,-,CAWRGGFNTEAFF
TRBV10-2,-,CASTPETVSSYEQYF
TRBV3-1/TRBV3-2,-,CASSQDNGAGELFF
TRBV6-5,few,CASIGFSYNEQFF
TRBV15,-,CATSSTSGALWTYSNQPQHF
TRBV29-1,-,CSVEKGAGYEQYF
TRBV7-9,-,CASSWRVTGQETQYF
TRBV9,-,CASSVSTVQETQYF
TRBV18,-,CASSPPPGTFKKLFF
TRBV7-2,-,CASSFSGSRDDIQYF
TRBV5-4,-,CASSLGGHPNTGELFF
TRBV29-1,-,CSVLEAGIGAEAFF
TRBV2,many,CASSVSNYEQYF
TRBV24-1,-,CATLAGGSTDTQYF
TRBV6-5,-,CASSYRGGRTTYGYTF
TRBV6-6,-,CASSYFTGSLGTF
TRBV5-6,-,CASSSDRVAFF
TRBV2,-,CASKRQGAGTEAFF
TRBV6-1,once,CASSDGTRVETQYF
TRBV10-3,-,CAISESSGTAFF